Reported below is one T cell receptor beta chain. It has no known antigen specificity. No qualities accompany the bases; no much larger clone lies one base away. Collaborating institutions collected whole blood in K2EDTA tubes following their own protocols. Collaborator samples were shipped for TCRbeta analysis as frozen whole blood, isolated PBMCs, or DNA extracted from either sample type. This specimen comes from a study of blood T cell repertoires in COVID-19 (dated by TCRdb to 2020 to 2021). Background for the entire study: The collaborator samples originated in the United States, Italy and Spain and spanned the acute and convalescent phases of COVID-19. Deeply sampled blood TCRbeta repertoires from subjects exposed to, actively infected with, or recovered from COVID-19 were included in the dataset. HLA class I and class II types, where available, came from metadata supplied by the sample provider rather than from assay-based typing. A de-identified subject ID, COVID-19 status, age in years and sex were almost always included in the sample metadata. A freely available public database, intended as a resource for researchers studying the immune response to SARS-CoV-2, is where the repertoires were released. The material from the prospective study consisted of cDNA or gDNA derived from T cells, B-cell-depleted T cells, or PBMCs. The samples were drawn from the first 160 participants of the ongoing ImmuneRACE study and from 950 to 1,500 subjects provided by 6 global collaborators. The full study reports these points: The amount of clinical and demographic metadata varied by source and participant and was provided uncurated.

The CDR1 and CDR2 encoded by the germline V gene are LGHNA and YNFKEQ. The CDR3, from cysteine to phenylalanine, totals 17 residues. The sequence is cut down to CDR3 DNA, 51 bases in frame from base 1. Trimming takes 1 base from V and 9 bases from J, and the germline ends sit 22 bases apart. The immunoSEQ Assay, a bias-controlled multiplex PCR, was used to amplify TCRbeta CDR3 regions from genomic DNA. Per the authors' processing: Nucleated cell counts per sample were estimated from amplification of reference gene primers within the assay. Sequence reads were collapsed and filtered to measure the absolute abundance of every unique TCRbeta CDR3 rearrangement. For each sample, productive Simpson clonality was calculated as the square root of Simpson's diversity index over productive rearrangements. TCRdb carries this immuneACCESS record with in-frame sequences only. Its versions omit some clonotypes, under half of them owing to an unresolved V gene in the studies checked, with the rest unexplained. D and trimming come from the DNA, and the V and J calls and clone size come from that table. The sample table shows around 300,000 clones, and 70% to 90% are seen once. The top ten clonotypes cover approximately 3% of the sample.

This sequence was found in a woman in her thirties with active or convalescent COVID-19. The sequencing sample was made of peripheral blood. The chain was built from TRBV4-2 and TRBJ1-5; TRBD1 is possibly the D segment (6 matching bases). This receptor carries the CDR3 CASSQAQKQVAQGPQHF. DNA sequence: TGTGCCAGCAGCCAAGCCCAGAAACAGGTAGCACAGGGGCCCCAGCATTTT.